The next 8 T cell receptor beta chains were all read from a single sample in a study of cytomegalovirus exposure and HLA in healthy donors. PCR was performed using 60 Vbeta and 13 Jbeta primers. Produced via immunoSEQ multiplex PCR; TCRdb's table is partial and in-frame only. The table records some 150,000 clones, around 82% of them present only once. The sequenced sample was PBMCs. These receptors were taken from a woman in her forties or fifties in good health and CMV-seropositive.

In its sample, this clone was seen a few times. The rearrangement uses TRBV6-5 and TRBJ1-5; perhaps TRBD1 as D (6 bases). The CDR3 has 15 residues. The V end lost 7 bases, the J end lost 0 bases, and 13 bases lay between the germline ends. Germline lookup yields CDR1 MNHEY and CDR2 SVGAGI. CDR3 sequence reads: CASTRTVDSNQPQHF. For the CDR3, the DNA is TGTGCCAGCACGCGGACAGTGGATAGCAATCAGCCCCAGCATTTT.

V usage is TRBV4-3 and J usage is TRBJ1-6; D gene ambiguous. The CDR3 sequence is 15 residues long. The V gene lost 0 bases and the J gene lost 9 bases, with 12 bases spanning the gap. Germline V gene sequence: CDR1 LGHNA, CDR2 YSLEER. CDR3 nucleotides: TGCGCCAGCAGCCAAGATAGACCCGGCGGTTCACCCCTCCACTTT. Protein: CASSQDRPGGSPLHF.

This chain connects TRBV9 to TRBJ1-4; D unresolved. CDR3 length equals 16 residues. V lost 0 bases and J 0 bases, leaving 9 bases between the germline ends. CDR1 is SGDLS and CDR2 is YYNGEE in the germline V gene. The DNA for the CDR3 is TGTGCCAGCAGCGTAGGCACAGACGCAACTAATGAAAAACTGTTTTTT. It translates to CASSVGTDATNEKLFF.

The chain recombines TRBV30 with TRBJ2-2; 7 bases agree with TRBD2. After removal of 2 bases from V and 6 bases from J, the junction contained 9 bases not matched to a gene. From germline, CDR1 is GTSNPN and CDR2 SVGIG (reference sequence). The CDR3 has 15 amino acids. The CDR3 DNA follows: TGTGCCTGGAGTCCGGGACTAATTTGGGCCGGGGAGCTGTTTTTT. It is translated as CAWSPGLIWAGELFF.

J is TRBJ1-1 and V is TRBV4-3; D gene ambiguous. The CDR3 runs to 15 residues. The V end lost 1 base, the J end lost 4 bases, and 13 bases lay between the germline ends. Germline V lookup: CDR1 LGHNA, CDR2 YSLEER. The CDR3 is CASSQGAEAITEAFF. The CDR3 bases are TGCGCCAGCAGCCAAGGTGCGGAAGCGATCACTGAAGCTTTCTTT.

This CDR3 is CASSRQGWEKLFF. In DNA form, the CDR3 reads TGTGCCAGCAGCAGACAGGGATGGGAAAAACTGTTTTTT. This rearrangement joins TRBV5-6 to TRBJ1-4; 7 positions match TRBD1. The CDR3 covers 13 residues. The ends lost 4 bases at V and 8 bases at J; junction bases unmatched: 5. Germline V gene sequence: CDR1 SGHDT, CDR2 YYEEEE. The complete variable domain, with remaining parts taken from reference TRBV5-6 and TRBJ1-4, reads DAGVTQSPTHLIKTRGQQVTLRCSPKSGHDTVSWYQQALGQGPQFIFQYYEEEERQRGNFPDRFSGHQFPNYSSELNVNALLLGDSALYLCASSRQGWEKLFFGSGTQLSVL.

This chain links TRBV5-4 with TRBJ2-7; D may be TRBD2 (6 bases). CDR1 and CDR2 (germline): SGHNT, YYREEE (reference sequence). The CDR3 runs 14 residues. V was shortened by 4 bases and J by 0 bases, with 11 bases between the two germline ends. CDR3 nucleotide sequence: TGTGCCAGCAGCCTAGGCGGGACCTCCTACGAGCAGTACTTC. It yields the protein CASSLGGTSYEQYF.

The chain joins TRBV5-4 to TRBJ2-3; 12 nucleotides match TRBD2. J gave up 4 bases and V 2 bases, and 11 bases lay outside the gene matches. Germline assignment: CDR1 SGHNT and CDR2 YYREEE (reference sequence). The CDR3 is 18 amino acids. This chain's CDR3 is CASSFLAGGPGNADTQYF. As DNA, the CDR3 is TGTGCCAGCAGCTTTCTAGCGGGGGGGCCGGGTAATGCAGATACGCAGTATTTT.